This TCR beta chain was captured in a study of CD8 T cells in Susac syndrome. About the research overall: When their blood was taken, the Susac syndrome patients had either not yet had any therapy, were taking corticosteroids, or were taking intravenous immunoglobulin alone.

General study results and limits: Susac syndrome CD8+ repertoires were clonally expanded, most strongly in CD8+ TEMRA cells.

A word on this clonotype: What it binds is not known.

The authors negatively isolated CD8+ and CD4+ T cells and FACS-enriched TEMRA cells. Random-hexamer reverse transcription was applied to about 0.45 to 1 ug RNA. Multiplex immunoSEQ PCR targeted 54 Vbeta and 13 Jbeta TCR beta segments. From the immunoSEQ multiplex PCR reads, TCRdb called clonotypes with MiXCR, one entry per CDR3 protein. The table records fewer than 90,000 distinct CDR3 sequences, 90% to 95% of them present only once. The sample consisted of CD8+ T cells from PBMCs. This TCR was sampled from a human donor with Susac syndrome.

As DNA, the CDR3 is TGTGCCAGCAGCCAAGAGCGTCCAGAGACCCAGTACTTC. This translates into CASSQERPETQYF. V and J are TRBV14 and TRBJ2-5, with D unresolved. Germline CDR1 is SGHDN and CDR2 is FVKESK. The CDR3 length is 13 residues. The V and J ends lost 0 bases and 4 bases respectively, with 6 bases between them.